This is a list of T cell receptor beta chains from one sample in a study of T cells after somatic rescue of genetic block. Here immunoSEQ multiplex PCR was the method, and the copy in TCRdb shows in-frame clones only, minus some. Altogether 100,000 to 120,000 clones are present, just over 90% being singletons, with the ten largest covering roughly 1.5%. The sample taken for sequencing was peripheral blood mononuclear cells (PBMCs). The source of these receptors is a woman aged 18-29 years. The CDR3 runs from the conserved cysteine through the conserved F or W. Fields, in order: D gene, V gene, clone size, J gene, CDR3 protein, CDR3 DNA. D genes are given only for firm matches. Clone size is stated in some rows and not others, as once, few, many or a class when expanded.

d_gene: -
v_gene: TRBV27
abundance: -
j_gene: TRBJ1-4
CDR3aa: CASRGALDEKLFF
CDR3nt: TGTGCCAGCAGAGGGGCACTAGATGAAAAACTGTTTTTT

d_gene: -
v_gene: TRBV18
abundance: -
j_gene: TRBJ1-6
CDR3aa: CASSPTGLDNSPLHF
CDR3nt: TGTGCCAGCTCACCCACGGGGTTGGATAATTCACCCCTCCACTTT

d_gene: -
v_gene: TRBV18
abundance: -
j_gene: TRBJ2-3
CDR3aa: CASSPLGPADTQYF
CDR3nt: TGTGCCAGCTCACCACTTGGCCCGGCAGATACGCAGTATTTT

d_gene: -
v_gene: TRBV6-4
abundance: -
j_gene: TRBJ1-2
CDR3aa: CASRDRTSEGYTF
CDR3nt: TGTGCCAGCAGGGACCGAACTTCCGAGGGCTACACCTTC

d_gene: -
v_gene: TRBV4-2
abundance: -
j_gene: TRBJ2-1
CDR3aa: CASSPLGGDFTYNEQFF
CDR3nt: TGTGCCAGCAGCCCTTTGGGTGGGGACTTTACCTACAATGAGCAGTTCTTC

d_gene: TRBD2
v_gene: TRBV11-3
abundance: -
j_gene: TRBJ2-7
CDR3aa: CASSSARGGEQYF
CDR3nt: TGTGCCAGCAGCTCCGCTCGGGGGGGCGAGCAGTACTTC

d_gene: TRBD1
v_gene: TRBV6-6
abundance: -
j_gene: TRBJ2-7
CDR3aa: CASSPTGPTGEQYF
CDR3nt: TGTGCCAGCAGTCCGACAGGGCCTACGGGGGAGCAGTACTTC

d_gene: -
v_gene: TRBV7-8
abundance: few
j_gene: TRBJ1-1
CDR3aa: CASSADREAFF
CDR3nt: TGTGCCAGCAGCGCCGACCGTGAAGCTTTCTTT

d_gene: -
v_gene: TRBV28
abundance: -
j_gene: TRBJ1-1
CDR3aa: CASSRPRVNTEAFF
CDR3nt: TGTGCCAGCAGTCGTCCCCGGGTGAACACTGAAGCTTTCTTT

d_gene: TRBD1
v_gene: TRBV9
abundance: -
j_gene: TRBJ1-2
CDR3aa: CASSVDPLGQGGYGYTF
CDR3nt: TGTGCCAGCAGCGTAGATCCCCTTGGACAGGGAGGATATGGCTACACCTTC

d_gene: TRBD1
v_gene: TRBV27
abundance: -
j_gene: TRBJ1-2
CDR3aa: CASSPTGRPVYGYTF
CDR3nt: TGTGCCAGCAGTCCGACAGGGCGACCCGTATATGGCTACACCTTC

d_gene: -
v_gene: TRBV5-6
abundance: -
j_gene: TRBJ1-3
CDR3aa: CASSLARASSGNTIYF
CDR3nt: TGTGCCAGCAGCTTGGCGAGGGCGAGCTCTGGAAACACCATATATTTT

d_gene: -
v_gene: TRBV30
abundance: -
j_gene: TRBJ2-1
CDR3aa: CAWSGNMYNEQFF
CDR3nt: TGTGCCTGGAGTGGAAACATGTACAATGAGCAGTTCTTC

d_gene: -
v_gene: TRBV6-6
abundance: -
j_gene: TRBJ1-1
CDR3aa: CASSYGRNTEAFF
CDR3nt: TGTGCCAGCAGTTACGGCCGGAACACTGAAGCTTTCTTT

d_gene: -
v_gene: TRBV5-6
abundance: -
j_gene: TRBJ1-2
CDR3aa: CASILGREVYGYTF
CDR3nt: TGTGCCAGCATCCTGGGCAGGGAAGTCTATGGCTACACCTTC

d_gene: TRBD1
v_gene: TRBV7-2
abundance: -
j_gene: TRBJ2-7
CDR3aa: CASSLWTGIYEQYF
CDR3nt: TGTGCCAGCAGCTTATGGACAGGGATCTACGAGCAGTACTTC

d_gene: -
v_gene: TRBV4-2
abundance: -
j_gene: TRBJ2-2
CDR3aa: CASSQDLAGELFF
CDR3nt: TGTGCCAGCAGCCAAGATCTGGCCGGGGAGCTGTTTTTT

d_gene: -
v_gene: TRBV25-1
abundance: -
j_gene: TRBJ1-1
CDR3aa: CASSEWPNTEAFF
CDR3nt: TGTGCCAGCAGTGAATGGCCGAACACTGAAGCTTTCTTT

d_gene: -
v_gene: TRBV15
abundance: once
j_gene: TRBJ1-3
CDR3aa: CATSRDPGTGNTIYF
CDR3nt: TGTGCCACCAGCAGAGATCCCGGAACTGGAAACACCATATATTTT

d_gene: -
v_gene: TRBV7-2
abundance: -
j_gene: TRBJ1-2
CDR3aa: CASSPGGGYNYGYTF
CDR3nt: TGTGCCAGCAGCCCCGGGGGGGGTTATAACTATGGCTACACCTTC

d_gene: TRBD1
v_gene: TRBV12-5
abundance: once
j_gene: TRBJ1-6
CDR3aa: CASASPGETGRYSPLHF
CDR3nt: TGTGCTAGTGCTTCCCCGGGTGAGACAGGGAGGTATTCACCCCTCCACTTT

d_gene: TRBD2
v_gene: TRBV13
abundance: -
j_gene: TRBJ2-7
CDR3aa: CASSLEGPQRGISYEQYF
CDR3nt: TGTGCCAGCAGCTTAGAGGGGCCCCAGCGGGGGATCTCCTACGAGCAGTACTTC

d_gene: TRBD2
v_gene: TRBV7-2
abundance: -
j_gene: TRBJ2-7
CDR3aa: CASSFAGGSSYEQYF
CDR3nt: TGTGCCAGCAGCTTCGCGGGGGGAAGCTCCTACGAGCAGTACTTC

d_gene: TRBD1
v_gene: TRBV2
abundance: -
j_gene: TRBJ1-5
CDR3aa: CASSEDRGRINQPQHF
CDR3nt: TGTGCCAGCAGTGAGGACAGGGGCCGGATCAATCAGCCCCAGCATTTT

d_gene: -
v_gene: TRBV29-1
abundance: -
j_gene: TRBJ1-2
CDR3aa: CSVDQANLEGGYTF
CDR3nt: TGCAGCGTCGACCAGGCCAACTTAGAGGGCGGCTACACCTTC

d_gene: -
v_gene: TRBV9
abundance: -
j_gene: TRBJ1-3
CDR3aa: CASSAGTAGNTIYF
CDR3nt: TGTGCCAGCAGCGCGGGGACGGCTGGAAACACCATATATTTT

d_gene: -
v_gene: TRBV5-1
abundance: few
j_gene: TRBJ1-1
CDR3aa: CASSLEHLNTEAFF
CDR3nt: TGCGCCAGCAGCTTGGAACATCTGAACACTGAAGCTTTCTTT

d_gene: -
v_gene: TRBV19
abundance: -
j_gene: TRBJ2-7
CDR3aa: CASSIGQGSYEQYF
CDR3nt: TGTGCCAGTAGTATAGGTCAGGGCTCCTACGAGCAGTACTTC

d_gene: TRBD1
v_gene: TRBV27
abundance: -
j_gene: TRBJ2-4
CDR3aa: CASSLTFNRGNIQYF
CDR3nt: TGTGCCAGCAGTTTAACCTTTAACAGGGGAAACATTCAGTACTTC

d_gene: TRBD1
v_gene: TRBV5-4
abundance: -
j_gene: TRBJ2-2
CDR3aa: CASSFGTGEKVGELFF
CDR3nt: TGTGCCAGCAGCTTTGGGACAGGGGAGAAGGTCGGGGAGCTGTTTTTT

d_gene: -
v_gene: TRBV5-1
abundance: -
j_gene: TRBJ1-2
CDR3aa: CASSLGGGDGYTF
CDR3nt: TGCGCCAGCAGCCTAGGGGGAGGAGATGGCTACACCTTC

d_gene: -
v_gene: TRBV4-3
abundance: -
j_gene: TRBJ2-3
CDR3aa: CASSQMERRGTDTQYF
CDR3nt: TGCGCCAGCAGCCAGATGGAGCGTAGAGGCACAGATACGCAGTATTTT

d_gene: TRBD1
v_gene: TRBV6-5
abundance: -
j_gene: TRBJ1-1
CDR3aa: CASNPRTGNTEAFF
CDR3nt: TGTGCCAGCAATCCGAGGACAGGGAACACTGAAGCTTTCTTT

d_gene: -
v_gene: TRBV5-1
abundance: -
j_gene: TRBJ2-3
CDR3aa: CASSLYPTDTQYF
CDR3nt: TGCGCCAGCAGCCTTTACCCCACAGATACGCAGTATTTT

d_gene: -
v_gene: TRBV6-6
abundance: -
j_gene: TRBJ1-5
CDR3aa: CASRTGTQREQPQHF
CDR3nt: TGTGCCAGCAGAACCGGGACCCAAAGGGAGCAGCCCCAGCATTTT

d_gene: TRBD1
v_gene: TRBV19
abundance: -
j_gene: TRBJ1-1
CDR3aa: CASSSLRGQMNTEAFF
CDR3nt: TGTGCCAGTAGCTCATTGAGGGGACAGATGAACACTGAAGCTTTCTTT

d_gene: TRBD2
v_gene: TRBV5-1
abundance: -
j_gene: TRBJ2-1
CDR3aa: CASSSTILAGVRHEQFF
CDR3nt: TGCGCCAGCAGCTCCACAATTTTAGCGGGGGTCCGTCATGAGCAGTTCTTC

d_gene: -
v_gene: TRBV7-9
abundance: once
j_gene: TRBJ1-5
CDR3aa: CASTSTGTANQPQHF
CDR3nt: TGTGCCAGCACCTCTACAGGTACTGCCAATCAGCCCCAGCATTTT

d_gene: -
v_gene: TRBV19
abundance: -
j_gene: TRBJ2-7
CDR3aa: CASSIFAGNYEQYF
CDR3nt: TGTGCCAGTAGTATCTTCGCAGGGAACTACGAGCAGTACTTC

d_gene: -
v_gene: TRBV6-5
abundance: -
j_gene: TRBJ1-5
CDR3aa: CASGGQGNQPQHF
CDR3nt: TGTGCCAGCGGGGGGCAGGGCAATCAGCCCCAGCATTTT

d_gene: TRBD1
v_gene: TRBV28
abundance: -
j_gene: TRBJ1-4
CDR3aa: CASGQGTNMRGEKLFF
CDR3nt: TGTGCCAGTGGACAGGGGACTAACATGAGGGGCGAAAAACTGTTTTTT

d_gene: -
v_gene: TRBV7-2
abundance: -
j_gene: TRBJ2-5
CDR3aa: CASSSGLQETQYF
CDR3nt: TGTGCCAGCAGTTCGGGACTCCAAGAGACCCAGTACTTC

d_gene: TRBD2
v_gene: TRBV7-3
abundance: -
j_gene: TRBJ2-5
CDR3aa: CASSPTSGGQETQYF
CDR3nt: TGTGCCAGCAGTCCGACTAGCGGGGGCCAAGAGACCCAGTACTTC

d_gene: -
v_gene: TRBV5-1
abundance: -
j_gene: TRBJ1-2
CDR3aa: CASSFDDTRTARGYTF
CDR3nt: TGCGCCAGCAGCTTCGACGACACCCGGACAGCCAGGGGCTACACCTTC

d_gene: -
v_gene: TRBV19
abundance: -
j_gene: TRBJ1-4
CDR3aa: CASGSGSWNEKLFF
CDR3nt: TGTGCCAGTGGCTCAGGAAGTTGGAATGAAAAACTGTTTTTT